The 21 T cell receptor beta chains in this list originate from one sample, sequenced in a study of T cells in Graves' hyperthyroidism and ophthalmopathy. RNA transcripts served as the template for amplifying TCR beta CDR3 regions. Using the HTBI primer set, a first-round RT-PCR was run on the TCR CDR3. TCRdb ran MiXCR on the multiplex PCR reads and lists one entry per CDR3 protein. Here the sample spans roughly 300,000 distinct CDR3 sequences, approximately 13% being singletons. Input material: blood. Every receptor here comes from a woman aged 30 to 39 with Graves' hyperthyroidism.

The table lists this clonotype with many counts. V usage is TRBV11-2 and J usage is TRBJ1-2, with TRBD1 as a possible D gene (6 bases). The germline V and J ends were trimmed by 5 bases and 4 bases, with 11 bases remaining between them. Germline V gives CDR1 SGHAT, CDR2 FQNNGV. This CDR3 is built from 13 residues. Here the CDR3 reads CASSIGQSYGYTF. As DNA, the CDR3 is TGTGCCAGCAGCATCGGACAGAGCTATGGCTACACCTTC.

This clonotype was detected many times. The V and J genes are TRBV30 and TRBJ2-1; D remains ambiguous. The CDR3 has 13 amino acids. V lost 2 bases and J 4 bases, leaving 9 bases between the germline ends. Germline values: CDR1 GTSNPN, CDR2 SVGIG (reference sequence). CDR3 region: CAWSLVEYNEQFF. CDR3 DNA sequence: TGTGCCTGGAGTTTGGTGGAGTACAATGAGCAGTTCTTC.

At least ten counts were recorded for this clonotype. The V and J genes are TRBV2 and TRBJ2-7; 13 bases fit TRBD2. Germline V gene lookup returns CDR1 SNHLY and CDR2 FYNNEI. V trimming: 5 bases; J trimming: 1 base; junction bases outside the gene matches: 5. This CDR3 is built from 16 residues. The CDR3 spells CASSSRTSGSSYEQYF. Written as DNA, the CDR3 is TGTGCCAGCAGTTCCAGGACTAGCGGGAGTTCCTACGAGCAGTACTTC.

At least ten counts were recorded for this clonotype. The rearrangement links TRBV20-1 to TRBJ2-1, with D hard to call. The CDR3 contains 15 residues. CDR1 is DFQATT, CDR2 SNEGSKA, per germline (reference sequence). The ends were cut back, 0 bases at V and 6 bases at J, with 15 bases in the middle. CDR3 nucleotide sequence: TGCAGTGCTAGAGATCGCCTAGGCGCCACCAATGAGCAGTTCTTC. This translates into CSARDRLGATNEQFF.

Comments on this clonotype: It may be a read error: a sequence one base away is much more abundant. DNA for the CDR3: TGTGCCGGCAGTTTGGGGGAATACAGGGAGCAGTTCTTC. Translating it yields CAGSLGEYREQFF. The chain is built from TRBV12-3 or TRBV12-4 and TRBJ2-1, with D perhaps matching TRBD1 or TRBD2 (5 bases each). CDR3 length: 13 amino acids.

This clonotype has ten or more counts. The rearrangement joins TRBV11-2 to TRBJ1-4, with D tentatively TRBD1 (5 bases). Trimming pared 5 bases from V and 7 bases from J, leaving 20 bases between. This CDR3 is built from 16 residues. Germline values: CDR1 SGHAT, CDR2 FQNNGV. The DNA of the CDR3 is TGTGCCAGCAGCCTAACGACCGGTGGGGCTGGTGAAAAACTGTTTTTT. It is translated as CASSLTTGGAGEKLFF.

This clonotype was detected ten times or more. The chain employs TRBV7-9 and TRBJ2-5; 8 bases line up with TRBD1. The CDR3 spans 15 residues. Germline loops: CDR1 SEHNR, CDR2 FQNEAQ (reference sequence). V shed 4 bases and J 0 bases; nucleotides not matched to a gene: 4. Here the CDR3 reads CASSYTGGNQETQYF. DNA of the CDR3: TGTGCCAGCAGCTACACAGGGGGGAACCAAGAGACCCAGTACTTC.

CDR3 in DNA: TGTGCCAGTACCCCGACTAGCGGGAGTCTCGATGAGCAGTTCTTC. This gives the protein CASTPTSGSLDEQFF. The V call is TRBV19, the J call TRBJ2-1; 12 bases align to TRBD2. Germline V gene lookup returns CDR1 LNHDA and CDR2 SQIVND (reference sequence). CDR3 size: 15 residues. V was pared by 7 bases and J by 8 bases, with 9 bases of the junction left unmatched.

This clonotype was picked up many times. The chain combines TRBV11-2 with TRBJ2-3; 14 bases are a match to TRBD2. The J segment lost 10 bases and the V segment lost 6 bases, leaving 12 bases of the junction unmatched. Germline CDR1 reads SGHAT; CDR2 reads FQNNGV. The CDR3 consists of 16 residues. The CDR3 protein is CASRRPGLAGAAAQYF. The CDR3 nucleotides read TGTGCCAGCAGACGACCGGGACTAGCGGGAGCTGCGGCGCAGTATTTT.

Points on this clonotype: Germline is not matched at one junction end, which may reflect a read error. The chain carries TRBV19 and TRBJ2-2; 9 positions agree with TRBD2. The CDR3 length is 18 residues. Germline CDR1 reads LNHDA; CDR2 reads SQIVND (reference sequence). The DNA for the CDR3 is TGTGCCAGTAGCCTCCCTCCGGGCGGGAGGGCTCCCACCAGGGAGCTGTTTTTT. Its translation is CASSLPPGGRAPTRELFF. The full variable domain, with the rest looked up from reference TRBV19 and TRBJ2-2, is DGGITQSPKYLFRKEGQNVTLSCEQNLNHDAMYWYRQDPGQGLRLIYYSQIVNDFQKGDIAEGYSVSREKKESFPLTVTSAQKNPTAFYLCASSLPPGGRAPTRELFFGEGSRLTVL.

About this clonotype: This could be a read error, since a much larger clone is one nucleotide away. Because the CDR3 is missing its conserved closing phenylalanine or tryptophan, this is likely a read error. The chain carries TRBV29-1 and TRBJ2-7, with 8 positions matching TRBD2. Germline V lookup: CDR1 SQVTM, CDR2 ANQGSEA. After removal of 5 bases from V and 3 bases from J, the junction contained 3 bases not matched to a gene. The CDR3 length is 12 residues. Here the CDR3 reads CSVTSGLYEQYS. CDR3 coding DNA: TGCAGCGTTACTAGCGGCCTCTACGAGCAGTACTCC.

This clonotype was observed at least ten times. The chain combines TRBV7-2 with TRBJ1-1, with 7 nucleotides matching TRBD1. The CDR3 totals 15 residues. The ends lost 2 bases at V and 6 bases at J; junction bases unmatched: 9. Germline lookup yields CDR1 SGHTA and CDR2 FQGNSA. The DNA of the CDR3 is TGTGCCAGCAGCTTAAGGGGGCAGGGCGGGTCTGAAGCTTTCTTT. It is translated as CASSLRGQGGSEAFF.

The sample holds many counts of this clonotype. The V call is TRBV27, the J call TRBJ2-7; D gene uncertain. The CDR3 is 12 residues long. Germline V lookup: CDR1 MNHEY, CDR2 SMNVEV (reference sequence). V shed 9 bases and J shed 3 bases, with 12 bases lying between them. CDR3 loop: CASRTSSYEQYF. The CDR3 DNA reads as TGTGCCAGTCGGACCTCCAGCTACGAGCAGTACTTC.

The chain recombines TRBV20-1 with TRBJ2-7, with D tentatively TRBD1 or TRBD2 (5 bases each). V gave up 3 bases and J gave up 4 bases, with 13 bases separating them. This CDR3 spans 13 amino acids. The germline V gene encodes CDR1 DFQATT and CDR2 SNEGSKA (reference sequence). The CDR3 bases are TGCAGTGCTAGCGGGACCACAACATACGAGCAGTACTTC. It translates to CSASGTTTYEQYF.

This clonotype has more than one count but fewer than ten. The J gene is TRBJ2-5, the V gene TRBV4-3; D not resolved. CDR3 length: 18 amino acids. V was trimmed by 4 bases and J by 0 bases, leaving 21 bases between them. Germline V gives CDR1 LGHNA, CDR2 YSLEER. DNA for the CDR3: TGCGCCAGCAGCCCTTACCTCTGGCTTCCCCCGGACCAAGAGACCCAGTACTTC. As protein: CASSPYLWLPPDQETQYF.

This chain connects TRBV29-1 to TRBJ2-4, with D possibly matching TRBD1 (5 bases). The V and J ends lost 0 bases and 5 bases respectively, with 8 bases between them. This CDR3 is built from 13 residues. Germline lookup yields CDR1 SQVTM and CDR2 ANQGSEA. Here the CDR3 reads CSVEDLRENIQYF. The CDR3, as DNA: TGCAGCGTTGAAGATCTCAGGGAAAACATTCAGTACTTC. The full variable domain, completed using reference TRBV29-1 and TRBJ2-4, is SAVISQKPSRDICQRGTSLTIQCQVDSQVTMMFWYRQQPGQSLTLIATANQGSEATYESGFVIDKFPISRPNLTFSTLTVSNMSPEDSSIYLCSVEDLRENIQYFGAGTRLSVL.

There are many counts of this clonotype. The J gene is TRBJ2-5, the V gene TRBV19; 13 positions match TRBD2. The germline gives CDR1 LNHDA, CDR2 SQIVND (reference sequence). V lost 5 bases and J lost 13; bases outside the gene matches: 7. The CDR3 runs 13 residues. CDR3 coding DNA: TGTGCCAGTAGTCACGGGACTAGCGGGGACCCGTACTTC. Encoded protein: CASSHGTSGDPYF. The full variable domain, in which reference TRBV19 and TRBJ2-5 provide the parts outside the CDR3, is DGGITQSPKYLFRKEGQNVTLSCEQNLNHDAMYWYRQDPGQGLRLIYYSQIVNDFQKGDIAEGYSVSREKKESFPLTVTSAQKNPTAFYLCASSHGTSGDPYFGPGTRLLVL.

This clonotype turned up a few times. The V and J genes are TRBV20-1 and TRBJ2-7; 7 bases agree with TRBD1. After removal of 3 bases from V and 5 bases from J, the junction contained 4 bases not matched to a gene. CDR1 and CDR2 from the germline V gene are DFQATT and SNEGSKA (reference sequence). There are 12 residues in the CDR3. CDR3: CSASRDSNEQYF. The CDR3 DNA follows: TGCAGTGCTAGCCGGGACAGCAACGAGCAGTACTTC.

The sample holds a few counts of this clonotype. The chain uses TRBV27 and TRBJ2-7, with D perhaps TRBD2 (5 bases). The V gene's germline CDR1 is MNHEY and CDR2 SMNVEV (reference sequence). The length of the CDR3 is 14 residues. The V end was cut by 8 bases, the J end by 3 bases, with 17 bases between. In nucleotides, the CDR3 is TGTGCCAGCGCGAAAGGAGGCCTAGGCTACGAGCAGTACTTC. Translated, it gives CASAKGGLGYEQYF.

This clonotype was seen ten or more times. V usage is TRBV5-6 and J usage is TRBJ2-7; perhaps D is TRBD1 or TRBD2 (5 bases each). Trimming cost V 4 bases and J 3 bases, with 14 bases left between them. The CDR3 sequence is 14 residues long. Germline CDR1 is SGHDT and CDR2 is YYEEEE. DNA for the CDR3: TGTGCCAGCAGCCGGGACGGAACATTCTACGAGCAGTACTTC. Translation gives CASSRDGTFYEQYF.

This chain joins TRBV5-5 and TRBJ1-4; perhaps TRBD1 as D (5 bases). V was pared by 2 bases and J by 10 bases, with 12 bases between. Germline-derived CDR1 and CDR2 are SGHKS and YYEKEE (reference sequence). The CDR3 sequence is 13 residues long. The DNA for the CDR3 is TGTGCCAGCAGCTTCAAAGGGGAGCGAAAACTGTTTTTT. It yields the protein CASSFKGERKLFF.